This T cell receptor (beta chain) was recorded in a study of blood T cell repertoires in COVID-19. Study details: The United States, Italy and Spain were the sources of the acute and convalescent COVID-19 samples. PBMCs, B-cell-depleted T cells, or T cells provided the cDNA or gDNA that made up the material.

CDR1 and CDR2 from the germline V gene are SGHDN and FVKESK. The CDR3 has 14 residues. V shed 1 base, J shed 4 bases, and the junction held 3 bases outside the gene matches. Original handling: Using reference gene primer amplification, nucleated cell counts were estimated. The table came from immunoSEQ multiplex PCR; TCRdb's copy has only in-frame clones and leaves some out. V and J calls and clone size are those listed in that table; D and trimming were worked out from the DNA. The sample consists of 170,000 or so clones, approximately 80% of them appearing once. Sequencing used peripheral blood. The rearrangement links TRBV14 to TRBJ1-1; 7 nucleotides match TRBD1. The sequence was obtained from a woman aged 55-69 years with acute or convalescent COVID-19. DNA for the CDR3: TGTGCCAGCAGCCAAGCCAGGGGGATCACTGAAGCTTTCTTT. Translation gives CASSQARGITEAFF.